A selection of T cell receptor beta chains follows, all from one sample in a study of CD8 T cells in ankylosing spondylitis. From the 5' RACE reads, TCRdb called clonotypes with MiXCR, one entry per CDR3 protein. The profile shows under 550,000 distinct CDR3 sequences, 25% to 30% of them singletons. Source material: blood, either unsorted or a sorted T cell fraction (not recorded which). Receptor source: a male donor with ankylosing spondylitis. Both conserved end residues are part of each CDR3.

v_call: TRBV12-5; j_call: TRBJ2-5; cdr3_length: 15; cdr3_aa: CASGLSPGELETQYF
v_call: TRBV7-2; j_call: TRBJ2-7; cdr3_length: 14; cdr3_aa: CASSGTSGNYEQYF
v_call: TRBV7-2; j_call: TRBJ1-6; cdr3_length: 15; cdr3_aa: CASSLGAPHNSPLHF
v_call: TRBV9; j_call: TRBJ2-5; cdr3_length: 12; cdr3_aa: CASSGGVETQYF
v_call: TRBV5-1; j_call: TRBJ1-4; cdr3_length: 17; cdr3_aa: CASSVGQSSATNEKLFF
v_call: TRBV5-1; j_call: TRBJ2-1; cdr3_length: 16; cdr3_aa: CASSSQPGGRLNEQFF
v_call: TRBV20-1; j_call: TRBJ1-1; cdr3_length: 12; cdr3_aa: CSARTGWTEAFF
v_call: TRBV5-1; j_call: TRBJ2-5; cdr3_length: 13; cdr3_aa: CASNSGFQETQYF
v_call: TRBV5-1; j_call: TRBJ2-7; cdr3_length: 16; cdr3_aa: CASSLGLAGGPGEQYF
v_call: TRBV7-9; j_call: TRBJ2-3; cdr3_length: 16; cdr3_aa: CASSRDRTGYTDTQYF
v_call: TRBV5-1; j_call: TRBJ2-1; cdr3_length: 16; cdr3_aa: CASSLGGVFTLDEQFF
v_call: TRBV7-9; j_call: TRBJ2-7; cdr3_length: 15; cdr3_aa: CASSFGVGTSYEQYF
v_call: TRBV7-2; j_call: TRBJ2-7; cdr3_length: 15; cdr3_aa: CASSLVGDYTYEQYF
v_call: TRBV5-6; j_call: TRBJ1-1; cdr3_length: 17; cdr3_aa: CASSLAGTGYMNTEAFF
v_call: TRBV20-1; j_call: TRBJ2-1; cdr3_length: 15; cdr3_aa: CSAPSPLAGFNEQFF
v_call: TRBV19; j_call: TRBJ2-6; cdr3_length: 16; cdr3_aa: CASNTKVPSGANVLTF
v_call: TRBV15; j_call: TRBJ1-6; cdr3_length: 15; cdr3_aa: CATSRDRTEGRFLHF
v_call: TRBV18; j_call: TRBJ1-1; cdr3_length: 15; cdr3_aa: CASSPLQGTHTEAFF